These T cell receptor beta chains were read from a single sample in a study of cytomegalovirus exposure and HLA in healthy donors. Sequencing used immunoSEQ multiplex PCR; TCRdb keeps in-frame clones, though not all of them. The sample's table shows under 90,000 clones. The sample taken for sequencing was PBMCs. Every receptor here comes from a man in his forties or fifties in good health and CMV-seropositive. Each CDR3 is given with its conserved first and last residue. D genes are given only for firm matches.

D gene: TRBD1; V gene: TRBV4-3; J gene: TRBJ1-2; CDR3 protein: CASSQESPRGSGGGYTF; CDR3 DNA: TGCGCCAGCAGCCAAGAGAGCCCCAGGGGGTCAGGGGGTGGCTACACCTTC
D gene: NA; V gene: TRBV28; J gene: TRBJ1-2; CDR3 protein: CASRRGGFNYGYTF; CDR3 DNA: TGTGCCAGCAGACGCGGGGGATTCAACTATGGCTACACCTTC
D gene: TRBD2; V gene: TRBV6-5; J gene: TRBJ2-7; CDR3 protein: CASSYSGGRARYEQYF; CDR3 DNA: TGTGCCAGCAGTTACTCGGGCGGGAGGGCCCGTTACGAGCAGTACTTC
D gene: TRBD2; V gene: TRBV6-5; J gene: TRBJ2-1; CDR3 protein: CASHGGTSTYNEQFF; CDR3 DNA: TGTGCCTCCCATGGGGGGACTAGCACCTACAATGAGCAGTTCTTC
D gene: NA; V gene: TRBV6-5; J gene: TRBJ2-2; CDR3 protein: CASSVGAGYTGELFF; CDR3 DNA: TGTGCCAGCAGTGTGGGGGCAGGGTACACCGGGGAGCTGTTTTTT
D gene: NA; V gene: TRBV6-5; J gene: TRBJ1-1; CDR3 protein: CASRQPGALNTEAFF; CDR3 DNA: TGTGCCAGCAGACAGCCAGGGGCCTTGAACACTGAAGCTTTCTTT
D gene: NA; V gene: TRBV30; J gene: TRBJ1-3; CDR3 protein: CAWNSGGNTIYF; CDR3 DNA: TGTGCCTGGAACAGTGGGGGAAACACCATATATTTT
D gene: TRBD2; V gene: TRBV4-2; J gene: TRBJ2-1; CDR3 protein: CASSLSLLAGGVLTFF; CDR3 DNA: TGTGCCAGCAGCCTTTCACTCTTGGCTGGGGGGGTTTTAACGTTCTTC
D gene: TRBD2; V gene: TRBV7-8; J gene: TRBJ2-1; CDR3 protein: CASSPRLAGDAEQFF; CDR3 DNA: TGTGCCAGCAGCCCTCGACTAGCGGGAGATGCTGAGCAGTTCTTC
D gene: NA; V gene: TRBV30; J gene: TRBJ2-5; CDR3 protein: CAWSVARAGQETQYF; CDR3 DNA: TGTGCCTGGAGTGTCGCTCGGGCGGGGCAAGAGACCCAGTACTTC
D gene: NA; V gene: TRBV29-1; J gene: TRBJ2-1; CDR3 protein: CSVDGLNNEQFF; CDR3 DNA: TGCAGCGTTGACGGACTGAACAATGAGCAGTTCTTC
D gene: TRBD2; V gene: TRBV30; J gene: TRBJ2-3; CDR3 protein: CACLAVTDTQYF; CDR3 DNA: TGTGCCTGTCTAGCGGTCACGGATACGCAGTATTTT
D gene: NA; V gene: TRBV2; J gene: TRBJ1-1; CDR3 protein: CASSEQGDTEAFF; CDR3 DNA: TGTGCCAGCAGTGAACAGGGTGACACTGAAGCTTTCTTT
D gene: NA; V gene: TRBV18; J gene: TRBJ1-5; CDR3 protein: CASSPRASEPQHF; CDR3 DNA: TGTGCCAGCTCACCACGGGCTTCAGAGCCCCAGCATTTT
D gene: NA; V gene: TRBV30; J gene: TRBJ1-5; CDR3 protein: CAWSVQGRQPQHF; CDR3 DNA: TGTGCCTGGAGTGTACAGGGCAGACAGCCCCAGCATTTT
D gene: TRBD1; V gene: TRBV30; J gene: TRBJ1-1; CDR3 protein: CAWSQLAGTGGGNTEAFF; CDR3 DNA: TGTGCCTGGAGTCAACTTGCCGGGACAGGGGGCGGGAACACTGAAGCTTTCTTT
D gene: NA; V gene: TRBV4-3; J gene: TRBJ2-3; CDR3 protein: CASSQDNGERNTDTQYF; CDR3 DNA: TGCGCCAGCAGCCAAGATAATGGGGAGCGGAACACAGATACGCAGTATTTT
D gene: TRBD1; V gene: TRBV29-1; J gene: TRBJ1-1; CDR3 protein: CSAGGSGSNTEAFF; CDR3 DNA: TGCAGCGCAGGGGGTTCCGGGTCGAACACTGAAGCTTTCTTT
D gene: TRBD2; V gene: TRBV19; J gene: TRBJ2-1; CDR3 protein: CASSETTLTSGKYEQFF; CDR3 DNA: TGTGCCAGTAGTGAAACCACCCTGACTAGCGGGAAGTATGAGCAGTTCTTC
D gene: NA; V gene: TRBV7-9; J gene: TRBJ2-1; CDR3 protein: CASSPRGGSAYNEQFF; CDR3 DNA: TGTGCCAGCAGCCCAAGGGGGGGTAGCGCCTACAATGAGCAGTTCTTC
D gene: NA; V gene: TRBV7-8; J gene: TRBJ1-5; CDR3 protein: CASSLRGANRNQPQHF; CDR3 DNA: TGTGCCAGCAGCTTACGGGGGGCTAATCGCAATCAGCCCCAGCATTTT
D gene: NA; V gene: TRBV2; J gene: TRBJ1-2; CDR3 protein: CASSDRSYGYTF; CDR3 DNA: TGTGCCAGCAGTGACAGGTCCTATGGCTACACCTTC
D gene: NA; V gene: TRBV10-3; J gene: TRBJ1-5; CDR3 protein: CAISESGARSNQPQHF; CDR3 DNA: TGTGCCATCAGTGAGTCGGGAGCTAGGAGCAATCAGCCCCAGCATTTT
D gene: TRBD2; V gene: TRBV11-3; J gene: TRBJ2-7; CDR3 protein: CASSYSGRAYEQYF; CDR3 DNA: TGTGCCAGCAGCTATAGCGGGAGGGCCTACGAGCAGTACTTC
D gene: NA; V gene: TRBV20-1; J gene: TRBJ2-1; CDR3 protein: CSAAGWEQFF; CDR3 DNA: TGCAGTGCGGCCGGGTGGGAGCAGTTCTTC
D gene: NA; V gene: TRBV19; J gene: TRBJ1-2; CDR3 protein: CASMAGQYSNYGYTF; CDR3 DNA: TGTGCCAGTATGGCTGGACAGTATTCTAACTATGGCTACACCTTC
D gene: NA; V gene: TRBV20-1; J gene: TRBJ2-1; CDR3 protein: CSAGRRDEQFF; CDR3 DNA: TGCAGTGCGGGCAGGAGGGATGAGCAGTTCTTC
D gene: NA; V gene: TRBV28; J gene: TRBJ2-1; CDR3 protein: CASWRGLRWKSSYNEQFF; CDR3 DNA: TGTGCCAGTTGGAGAGGGTTAAGGTGGAAGAGCTCCTACAATGAGCAGTTCTTC
D gene: NA; V gene: TRBV4-1; J gene: TRBJ1-3; CDR3 protein: CASSQDQYTIYF; CDR3 DNA: TGCGCCAGCAGCCAAGACCAGTACACCATATATTTT
D gene: NA; V gene: TRBV7-9; J gene: TRBJ1-2; CDR3 protein: CASSFPGGEDGYTF; CDR3 DNA: TGTGCCAGCAGCTTCCCGGGGGGGGAGGATGGCTACACCTTC
D gene: TRBD1; V gene: TRBV6-5; J gene: TRBJ2-7; CDR3 protein: CASSFQQGFAYEQYF; CDR3 DNA: TGTGCCAGCAGTTTCCAACAGGGGTTCGCCTACGAGCAGTACTTC
D gene: TRBD2; V gene: TRBV10-3; J gene: TRBJ2-2; CDR3 protein: CAIRSSGRMNGELFF; CDR3 DNA: TGTGCCATCAGATCTAGCGGGAGAATGAACGGGGAGCTGTTTTTT
D gene: NA; V gene: TRBV6-1; J gene: TRBJ1-1; CDR3 protein: CATNPSRGAFF; CDR3 DNA: TGTGCCACCAACCCTTCTCGGGGAGCTTTCTTT
D gene: NA; V gene: TRBV6-4; J gene: TRBJ1-5; CDR3 protein: CASRTWGNQPQHF; CDR3 DNA: TGTGCCAGCCGGACTTGGGGCAATCAGCCCCAGCATTTT
D gene: NA; V gene: TRBV7-6; J gene: TRBJ2-1; CDR3 protein: CASSPREGVDYNEQFF; CDR3 DNA: TGTGCCAGCAGCCCTCGAGAGGGGGTTGACTACAATGAGCAGTTCTTC
D gene: TRBD2; V gene: TRBV30; J gene: TRBJ2-2; CDR3 protein: CAWSSGLAGTGELFF; CDR3 DNA: TGTGCCTGGAGTTCAGGACTAGCGGGCACCGGGGAGCTGTTTTTT
D gene: TRBD1; V gene: TRBV5-1; J gene: TRBJ2-2; CDR3 protein: CASSLNPTGGLTGELFF; CDR3 DNA: TGCGCCAGCAGCTTAAATCCCACAGGGGGCCTCACCGGGGAGCTGTTTTTT
D gene: NA; V gene: TRBV5-6; J gene: TRBJ1-5; CDR3 protein: CASSLGVDQPQHF; CDR3 DNA: TGTGCCAGCAGCTTGGGTGTAGATCAGCCCCAGCATTTT
D gene: TRBD2; V gene: TRBV19; J gene: TRBJ2-1; CDR3 protein: CASSLRSPSGRDDNEQFF; CDR3 DNA: TGTGCCAGTAGTCTCCGAAGCCCTAGCGGGAGGGATGATAATGAGCAGTTCTTC
D gene: NA; V gene: TRBV6-5; J gene: TRBJ1-2; CDR3 protein: CASSYYGDNYYGYTF; CDR3 DNA: TGTGCCAGCAGTTACTATGGGGACAACTACTATGGCTACACCTTC
D gene: TRBD1; V gene: TRBV6-5; J gene: TRBJ2-1; CDR3 protein: CASSSYRGNEQFF; CDR3 DNA: TGTGCCAGCAGTTCCTACAGGGGCAATGAGCAGTTCTTC
D gene: TRBD1; V gene: TRBV5-6; J gene: TRBJ1-1; CDR3 protein: CASSYRDRGFTEAFF; CDR3 DNA: TGTGCCAGCAGCTATCGGGACAGGGGGTTTACTGAAGCTTTCTTT
D gene: NA; V gene: TRBV12-1; J gene: TRBJ1-2; CDR3 protein: CASSYDRRANYGYTF; CDR3 DNA: TGTGCCAGCAGCTACGACAGGCGAGCTAACTATGGCTACACCTTC
D gene: TRBD2; V gene: TRBV7-9; J gene: TRBJ2-1; CDR3 protein: CASPSLAVGNNEQFF; CDR3 DNA: TGTGCCAGTCCTTCGCTAGCGGTCGGAAACAATGAGCAGTTCTTC
D gene: TRBD2; V gene: TRBV4-2; J gene: TRBJ2-1; CDR3 protein: CASSPDGGRADNEQFF; CDR3 DNA: TGTGCCAGCAGCCCCGACGGGGGGAGGGCCGACAATGAGCAGTTCTTC
D gene: NA; V gene: TRBV15; J gene: TRBJ1-1; CDR3 protein: CATSRDRQGQRTEAFF; CDR3 DNA: TGTGCCACCAGCAGAGATCGCCAGGGGCAGAGGACTGAAGCTTTCTTT
D gene: TRBD1; V gene: TRBV30; J gene: TRBJ1-2; CDR3 protein: CAWSVLDRAYGYTF; CDR3 DNA: TGTGCCTGGAGTGTACTCGACAGGGCCTATGGCTACACCTTC
D gene: TRBD2; V gene: TRBV28; J gene: TRBJ2-7; CDR3 protein: CASSYRLAGKQYEQYF; CDR3 DNA: TGTGCCAGCAGCTACCGACTAGCGGGAAAGCAATACGAGCAGTACTTC
D gene: NA; V gene: TRBV12-5; J gene: TRBJ2-2; CDR3 protein: CASGSDSLRALFTGELFF; CDR3 DNA: TGTGCTAGTGGTTCGGACAGCCTAAGGGCCTTATTCACCGGGGAGCTGTTTTTT
D gene: NA; V gene: TRBV13; J gene: TRBJ2-2; CDR3 protein: CASSLRRAGELFF; CDR3 DNA: TGTGCCAGCAGCCTGCGCCGGGCCGGGGAGCTGTTTTTT
D gene: NA; V gene: TRBV2; J gene: TRBJ2-1; CDR3 protein: CASRYRGEQFF; CDR3 DNA: TGTGCCAGCAGGTACCGAGGCGAGCAGTTCTTC
D gene: NA; V gene: TRBV4-3; J gene: TRBJ2-2; CDR3 protein: CASSQWAENTGELFF; CDR3 DNA: TGCGCCAGCAGCCAATGGGCCGAGAACACCGGGGAGCTGTTTTTT
D gene: NA; V gene: TRBV6-5; J gene: TRBJ1-1; CDR3 protein: CASNGGVRTEAFF; CDR3 DNA: TGTGCCAGCAACGGGGGGGTGAGGACTGAAGCTTTCTTT
D gene: NA; V gene: TRBV30; J gene: TRBJ2-7; CDR3 protein: CAWSVGGEQYF; CDR3 DNA: TGTGCCTGGAGCGTGGGAGGCGAGCAGTACTTC
D gene: TRBD1; V gene: TRBV7-2; J gene: TRBJ2-5; CDR3 protein: CASNSAGGRETQYF; CDR3 DNA: TGTGCCAGCAACAGTGCAGGGGGCAGGGAGACCCAGTACTTC
D gene: TRBD2; V gene: TRBV5-1; J gene: TRBJ2-3; CDR3 protein: CASNMAGGYTDTQYF; CDR3 DNA: TGCGCCAGCAACATGGCGGGAGGGTACACAGATACGCAGTATTTT